These T cell receptor beta chains were read from a single sample in a study of vaccination and CD4 T cells after COVID-19. TCRdb reprocessed the PCR reads with MiXCR, giving one entry per CDR3 protein. The sample includes 15,000 to 20,000 distinct CDR3 sequences, about 56% of them seen just once. These TCRs are of unknown antigen specificity. Input material: CD4+ T cells from blood, cultured in vitro. Receptor source: a human donor who had recovered from COVID-19. Each CDR3 is given with its conserved first and last residue. Each record gives: V gene, J gene, clone size, D gene, CDR3 DNA, CDR3 protein. D genes are given only for firm matches. Clone size appears in some rows only: once, few, many, or a class for an expanded clone.

TRBV6-2/TRBV6-3	TRBJ1-3	NA	NA	TGTGCCAGCAGCCCCAGGGGACTCTCTGGAAACACCATATATTTT	CASSPRGLSGNTIYF
TRBV5-1	TRBJ2-3	NA	NA	TGCGCCAGCAGCTTGGGTTCAGATACGCAGTATTTT	CASSLGSDTQYF
TRBV20-1	TRBJ1-2	NA	TRBD1	TGCAGTGCGTATCCCCCGGGACAGGGCTTCGGCTACACCTTC	CSAYPPGQGFGYTF
TRBV6-4	TRBJ2-3	NA	NA	TGTGCCAGCAGTGACGCGGGAGATACGCAGTATTTT	CASSDAGDTQYF
TRBV27	TRBJ2-1	NA	NA	TGTGCCAGCAGTTCTATCGTGGGCTCCTACAATGAGCAGTTCTTC	CASSSIVGSYNEQFF
TRBV27	TRBJ2-2	few	NA	TGTGCCAGTCGTAGCGGAACGAACACCGGGGAGCTGTTTTTT	CASRSGTNTGELFF
TRBV20-1	TRBJ2-3	NA	NA	TGCAGTGCTAGAGTCCCAACTGGGGACACAGATACGCAGTATTTT	CSARVPTGDTDTQYF
TRBV27	TRBJ2-7	NA	TRBD1	TGTGCCAGCAGGCGCCGGGACAGTACTTCCTACGAGCAGTACTTC	CASRRRDSTSYEQYF
TRBV30	TRBJ2-3	NA	TRBD2	TGTGCCTGGACCCCCGGGACTAACACAGATACGCAGTATTTT	CAWTPGTNTDTQYF
TRBV28	TRBJ1-3	NA	NA	TGTGCCAGCAGTGAAATGACAGGCGGTGGAAACACCATATATTTT	CASSEMTGGGNTIYF
TRBV5-1	TRBJ2-1	NA	TRBD1	TGCGCCAGCAGCTTGTTGGACAGGGTCAATGAGCAGTTCTTC	CASSLLDRVNEQFF
TRBV15	TRBJ1-2	few	NA	TGTGCCACCAGCAGAGGGACGTCATGGGAGGGCTACACCTTC	CATSRGTSWEGYTF
TRBV6-2/TRBV6-3	TRBJ2-7	NA	TRBD2	TGTGCCAGCAGTTACGGGACTAGCGGCTACGAGCAGTACTTC	CASSYGTSGYEQYF
TRBV5-1	TRBJ1-5	NA	NA	TGCGCCAGCAGCTGGGGCTATGGCAATCAGCCCCAGCATTTT	CASSWGYGNQPQHF
TRBV5-1	TRBJ1-1	NA	NA	TGCGCCAGCAGCCAGCAGACAGAGAACACTGAAGCTTTCTTT	CASSQQTENTEAFF
TRBV10-3	TRBJ1-4	NA	NA	TGTGCCACCAGGAAGCCGGGGTCCGGGGGTGAAAAACTGTTTTTT	CATRKPGSGGEKLFF
TRBV19	TRBJ2-3	once	NA	TGTGCCAGTAGTATAGCCCCCCAGAGCACAGATACGCAGTATTTT	CASSIAPQSTDTQYF
TRBV6-1	TRBJ2-5	NA	NA	TGTGCCAGCAGTGAATATCACTTGCTGGAGACCCAGTACTTC	CASSEYHLLETQYF
TRBV30	TRBJ1-2	NA	NA	TGTGCCTGGAGTGAGGGCTATGGCTACACCTTC	CAWSEGYGYTF
TRBV25-1	TRBJ1-2	NA	NA	TGTGCCAGCAGTGTCGGAAGCGGCTACACCTTC	CASSVGSGYTF
TRBV30	TRBJ2-3	few	NA	TGTGCCTGGAGTGACTCCGGGCAGTATTTT	CAWSDSGQYF
TRBV6-4	TRBJ2-7	NA	NA	TGTGCCAGCAGCGCGGCGGCAGGCGACTCCTACGAGCAGTACTTC	CASSAAAGDSYEQYF
TRBV20-1	TRBJ1-2	NA	TRBD1	TGCAGTGGCCTCCGGGACAGAGGTCATTATGGCTACACCTTC	CSGLRDRGHYGYTF
TRBV5-1	TRBJ2-1	NA	TRBD1	TGCGCCAGCGGACAGGGCCTGTATGAGCAGTTCTTC	CASGQGLYEQFF
TRBV20-1	TRBJ2-4	NA	TRBD2	TGCAGTGCCTGGGACAGTCGACTAGCGGATTACAAAAACATTCAGTACTTC	CSAWDSRLADYKNIQYF
TRBV6-1	TRBJ1-6	NA	NA	TGTGCCAGCAGCTCTATGACGGAAGGTGCGAATTCACCCCTCCACTTT	CASSSMTEGANSPLHF
TRBV28	TRBJ1-3	NA	TRBD1	TGTGCCAGCAGTATGGCAGGGGGAGGTGGAAACACCATATATTTT	CASSMAGGGGNTIYF
TRBV19	TRBJ2-1	few	TRBD2	TGTGCCAGTAGTATTTCCAGCGGGACCCACAATGAGCAGTTCTTC	CASSISSGTHNEQFF
TRBV27	TRBJ1-2	NA	TRBD1	TGTGCCAGCAGTTTATCCGGGGTAATAATAGGGACAGGAGCTAACTATGGCTACACCTTC	CASSLSGVIIGTGANYGYTF
TRBV7-3	TRBJ1-6	NA	TRBD1	TGTGCCAGCAGCTTAGGGACAGGGGGCGCCCCCCTCCACTTT	CASSLGTGGAPLHF
TRBV6-2/TRBV6-3	TRBJ2-1	NA	TRBD2	TGTGCCAGCAGTTCAAGGCTCGGGCTAGCGGTCAATGAGCAGTTCTTC	CASSSRLGLAVNEQFF
TRBV18	TRBJ2-1	NA	TRBD2	TGTGCCAGCTCCCGCCTAGCGGGAGGCTACAATGAGCAGTTCTTC	CASSRLAGGYNEQFF
TRBV5-1	TRBJ1-1	NA	NA	TGCGCCAGCAGCTTGGGGCGCGGGGACACTGAAGCTTTCTTT	CASSLGRGDTEAFF
TRBV27	TRBJ2-2	few	NA	TGTGCCAGCAGCATACAGGGTACCGGGGAGCTGTTTTTT	CASSIQGTGELFF
TRBV6-5	TRBJ1-6	NA	NA	TGTGCCAGCAGTTACGATTCACCCCTCCACTTT	CASSYDSPLHF
TRBV7-2	TRBJ2-2	NA	TRBD2	TGTGCCACCCCCAGGACTAGCGGTAACACCGGGGAGCTGTTTTTT	CATPRTSGNTGELFF
TRBV2	TRBJ1-2	few	TRBD1	TGTGCCAGCAGCCCACAGGGGAGTGGCTACACCTTC	CASSPQGSGYTF
TRBV5-1	TRBJ2-2	NA	TRBD1	TGCGCCAGCAGCCAACAGGGGCCCGGGGAGCTGTTTTTT	CASSQQGPGELFF
TRBV19	TRBJ2-2	once	NA	TGTGCCAGTAACAGGAACACCGGGGAGCTGTTTTTT	CASNRNTGELFF
TRBV5-1	TRBJ2-5	NA	NA	TGCGCCAGCAGCGTCAACCAAGAGACCCAGTACTTC	CASSVNQETQYF
TRBV15	TRBJ2-7	NA	TRBD2	TGTGCCACCAGCAGAGATTACGGGACTAGCGGGAACGAGCAGTACTTC	CATSRDYGTSGNEQYF
TRBV24-1	TRBJ1-2	NA	NA	TGTGCCACCAGTGCCCGGGACGCTTACGCCCCTGGCTACACCTTC	CATSARDAYAPGYTF
TRBV20-1	TRBJ2-7	NA	NA	TGCAGTGCTGATGACAGCTCCTACGAGCAGTACTTC	CSADDSSYEQYF
TRBV20-1	TRBJ2-1	NA	NA	TGCAGTGCTCCCCACGTCTTGAAAAGGGATGAGCAGTTCTTC	CSAPHVLKRDEQFF
TRBV19	TRBJ2-1	once	TRBD2	TGTGCCAGTAGTATACGGGGGACTAGCGGGAGGCTCTACAATGAGCAGTTCTTC	CASSIRGTSGRLYNEQFF
TRBV7-9	TRBJ1-5	few	NA	TGTGCCAGCAGCCCAGGGGAGGGTCAGCCCCAGCATTTT	CASSPGEGQPQHF
TRBV7-3	TRBJ2-5	NA	NA	TGTGCCAGCAGCCGCTCAGTTCAAGAGACCCAGTACTTC	CASSRSVQETQYF
TRBV7-2	TRBJ2-1	NA	TRBD1	TGTGCCAGCAGTCCAACAGGGGGCGCGGATGAGCAGTTCTTC	CASSPTGGADEQFF
TRBV30	TRBJ1-1	NA	NA	TGTGCCTGGACAGAAAATCCTACTACTGAAGCTTTCTTT	CAWTENPTTEAFF
TRBV20-1	TRBJ1-5	few	NA	TGCAGTGCTATCCCCGGGACATTAGACCAGCCCCAGCATTTT	CSAIPGTLDQPQHF
TRBV28	TRBJ1-6	NA	NA	TGTGCCAGCAGTTTACCCACCCCTAATTCACCCCTCCACTTT	CASSLPTPNSPLHF
TRBV28	TRBJ1-6	few	TRBD1	TGTGCCAGCAGGATGACAGGGGAAAGGTCACCCCTCCACTTT	CASRMTGERSPLHF
TRBV19	TRBJ1-2	NA	NA	TGTGCCAGTAGTATAGCCGAGGCGCTCAGGGGTGGTGGCTACACCTTC	CASSIAEALRGGGYTF
TRBV10-3	TRBJ2-3	NA	TRBD2	TGTGCCGTCCTCGGGACTAGCGGGACCGATACGCAGTATTTT	CAVLGTSGTDTQYF
TRBV2	TRBJ1-5	NA	TRBD1	TGTGCCAGCAGTTGGGACAGGTCCGATCAGCCCCAGCATTTT	CASSWDRSDQPQHF
TRBV3-1	TRBJ1-6	NA	NA	TGTGCCAGCAGCCAAGATTGGACAGAAAAAGGCGATTCACCCCTCCACTTT	CASSQDWTEKGDSPLHF
TRBV6-5	TRBJ2-3	NA	TRBD2	TGTGCCAGCAGTTACCGCACTAGCGGGAGAGAGGATACGCAGTATTTT	CASSYRTSGREDTQYF
TRBV7-8	TRBJ1-3	NA	NA	TGTGCCAGCTCCAAGCGAGGCTTCAAAAAGGGCTCTGGAAACACCATATATTTT	CASSKRGFKKGSGNTIYF
TRBV9	TRBJ2-3	NA	TRBD2	TGTGCCAGCAGCGGACCTAGCGGAATCACAGATACGCAGTATTTT	CASSGPSGITDTQYF